This T cell receptor (beta chain) was observed in a study of cytomegalovirus exposure and HLA in healthy donors. The study, taken as a whole, reports: Among TCR beta chains, those listed as cytomegalovirus-associated numbered fewer than 200. Being indistinguishable, some V segments were excluded, TRBV6-2 and TRBV6-3 among them. The likely origin of a cluster of highly shared sequence variants was a sequencing artifact.

Comments on this clone: What it recognizes is unknown.

Looked up from germline, CDR1 is MNHNY and CDR2 is SVGAGI (reference sequence). This CDR3 has 14 amino acids. V was shortened by 8 bases and J by 5 bases, with 13 bases between the two germline ends. It was with 60 Vbeta and 13 Jbeta primers that the PCR ran. Assay used: immunoSEQ multiplex PCR; TCRdb lists only in-frame clones, some missing. The repertoire holds some 150,000 clones, with about 83% as singletons. The sequenced sample was PBMCs. The TCR originated in a woman aged 40 to 50 in good health and CMV-seronegative. The chain couples TRBV6-6 to TRBJ1-6, with a tentative D call TRBD1 (6 bases). The CDR3 sequence: CASGGGANNSPLHF. For the CDR3, the DNA is TGTGCCAGCGGGGGGGGCGCGAATAATTCACCCCTCCACTTT.